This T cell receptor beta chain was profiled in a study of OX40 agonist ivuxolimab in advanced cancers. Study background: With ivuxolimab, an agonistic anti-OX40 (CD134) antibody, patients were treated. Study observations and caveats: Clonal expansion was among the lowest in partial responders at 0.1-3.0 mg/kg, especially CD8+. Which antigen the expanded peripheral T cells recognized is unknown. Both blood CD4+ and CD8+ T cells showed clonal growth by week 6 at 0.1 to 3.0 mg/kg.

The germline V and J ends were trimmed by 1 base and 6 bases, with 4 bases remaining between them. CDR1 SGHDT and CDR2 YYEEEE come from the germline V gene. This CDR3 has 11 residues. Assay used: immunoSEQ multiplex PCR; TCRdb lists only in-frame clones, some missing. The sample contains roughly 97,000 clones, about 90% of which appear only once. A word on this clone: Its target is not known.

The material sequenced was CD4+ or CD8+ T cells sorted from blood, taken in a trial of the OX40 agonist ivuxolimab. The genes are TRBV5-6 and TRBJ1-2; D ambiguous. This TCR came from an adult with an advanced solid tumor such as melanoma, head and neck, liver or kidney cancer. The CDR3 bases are TGTGCCAGCAGCTTGTGGGATGGCTACACCTTC. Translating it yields CASSLWDGYTF.